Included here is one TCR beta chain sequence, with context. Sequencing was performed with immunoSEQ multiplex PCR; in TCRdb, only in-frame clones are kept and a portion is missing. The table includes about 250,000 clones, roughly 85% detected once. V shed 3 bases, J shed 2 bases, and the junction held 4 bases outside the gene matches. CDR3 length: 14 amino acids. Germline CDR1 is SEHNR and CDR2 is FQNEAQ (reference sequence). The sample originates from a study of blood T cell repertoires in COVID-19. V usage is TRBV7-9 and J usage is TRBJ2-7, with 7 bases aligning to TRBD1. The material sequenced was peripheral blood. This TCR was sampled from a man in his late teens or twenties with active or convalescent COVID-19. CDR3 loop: CASSLKQGPYEQYF. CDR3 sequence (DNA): TGTGCCAGCAGCTTGAAACAGGGGCCCTACGAGCAGTACTTC.